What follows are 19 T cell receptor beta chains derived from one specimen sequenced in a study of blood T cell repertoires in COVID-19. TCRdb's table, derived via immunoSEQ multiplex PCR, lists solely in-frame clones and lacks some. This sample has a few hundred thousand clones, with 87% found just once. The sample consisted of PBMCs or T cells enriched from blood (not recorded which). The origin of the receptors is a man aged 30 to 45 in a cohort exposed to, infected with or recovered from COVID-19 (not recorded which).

CDR3 in amino acids: CASSFMTDSYEQYF. The DNA for the CDR3 is TGCGCCAGCAGCTTCATGACAGACTCCTACGAGCAGTACTTC. The rearrangement joins TRBV5-1 to TRBJ2-7; tentatively, D is TRBD1 (5 bases). The V and J ends lost 2 bases and 0 bases respectively, with 9 bases between them. This CDR3 spans 14 amino acids. Germline V gene data show CDR1 as SGHRS and CDR2 as YFSETQ.

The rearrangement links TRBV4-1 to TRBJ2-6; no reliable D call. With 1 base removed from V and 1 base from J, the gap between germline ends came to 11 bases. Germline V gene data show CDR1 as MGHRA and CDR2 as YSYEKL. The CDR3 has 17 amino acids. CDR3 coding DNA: TGCGCCAGCAGCCAAGGCTGGTCAGCGTCTGGGGCCAACGTCCTGACTTTC. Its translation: CASSQGWSASGANVLTF.

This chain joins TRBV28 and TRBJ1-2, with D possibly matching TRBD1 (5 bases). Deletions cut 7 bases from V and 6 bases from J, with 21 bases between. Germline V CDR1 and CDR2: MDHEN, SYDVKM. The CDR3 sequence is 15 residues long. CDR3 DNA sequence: TGTGCCAGCACCCTGGCAGGGAGGGTTAATGATGGCTACACCTTC. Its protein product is CASTLAGRVNDGYTF.

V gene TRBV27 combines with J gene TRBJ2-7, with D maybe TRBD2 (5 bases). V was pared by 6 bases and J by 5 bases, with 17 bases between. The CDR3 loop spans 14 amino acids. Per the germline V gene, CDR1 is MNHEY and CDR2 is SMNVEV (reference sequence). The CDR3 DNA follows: TGTGCCAGCAGCAGAAAACGGGCTAGCCACGAGCAGTACTTC. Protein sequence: CASSRKRASHEQYF.

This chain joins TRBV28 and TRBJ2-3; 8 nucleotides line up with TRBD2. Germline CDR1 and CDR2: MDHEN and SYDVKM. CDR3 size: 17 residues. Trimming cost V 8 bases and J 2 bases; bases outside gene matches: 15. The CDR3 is CASGREAGDFNTDTQYF. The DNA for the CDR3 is TGTGCCAGCGGTCGGGAAGCGGGAGATTTTAACACAGATACGCAGTATTTT.

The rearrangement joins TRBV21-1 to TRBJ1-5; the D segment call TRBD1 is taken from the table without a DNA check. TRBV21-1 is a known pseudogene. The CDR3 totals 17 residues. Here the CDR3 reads CARSFLRDTGSNQPQHF. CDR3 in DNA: TGTGCCAGAAGCTTTCTCCGGGACACCGGTAGCAATCAGCCCCAGCATTTT.

CDR3 nucleotide sequence: TGTGCCATCCAGACAGGGGGTGTTGACACTGAAGCTTTCTTT. Translating it yields CAIQTGGVDTEAFF. The chain is built from TRBV7-2 and TRBJ1-1, with 9 positions matching TRBD1. Germline V gives CDR1 SGHTA, CDR2 FQGNSA. V shed 10 bases, J shed 3 bases, and the junction held 9 bases outside the gene matches. This CDR3 contains 14 residues.

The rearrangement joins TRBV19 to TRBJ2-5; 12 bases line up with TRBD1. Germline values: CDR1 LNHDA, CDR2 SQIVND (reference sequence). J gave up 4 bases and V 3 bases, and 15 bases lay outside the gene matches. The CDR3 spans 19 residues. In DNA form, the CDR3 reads TGTGCCAGTAGTATTAGTAAAGACTTGGGACAGGGGGCAGGAGAGACCCAGTACTTC. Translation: CASSISKDLGQGAGETQYF.

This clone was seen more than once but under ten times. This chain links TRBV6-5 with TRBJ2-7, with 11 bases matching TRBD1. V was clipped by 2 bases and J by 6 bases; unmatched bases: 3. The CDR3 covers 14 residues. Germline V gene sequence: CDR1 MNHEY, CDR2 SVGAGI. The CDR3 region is CASSYGTGGSEQYF. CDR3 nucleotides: TGTGCCAGCAGTTACGGGACAGGGGGTAGCGAGCAGTACTTC.

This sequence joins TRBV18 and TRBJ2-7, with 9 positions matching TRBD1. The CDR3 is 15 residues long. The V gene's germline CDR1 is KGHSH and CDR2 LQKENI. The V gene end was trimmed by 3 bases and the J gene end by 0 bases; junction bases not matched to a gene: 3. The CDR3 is CASSPGTGSSYEQYF. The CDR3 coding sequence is TGTGCCAGCTCACCCGGGACAGGGAGCTCCTACGAGCAGTACTTC.

CDR3 bases: TGTGCCAGCAAACCGGCCCAGGGTAGGCCCGGGGAGCTGTTTTTT. Residues: CASKPAQGRPGELFF. The rearrangement uses TRBV6-5 and TRBJ2-2, with a weak D call TRBD1 (5 bases). V lost 7 bases and J lost 6, with 18 bases in between. Germline CDR1 MNHEY, CDR2 SVGAGI. This CDR3 contains 15 residues.

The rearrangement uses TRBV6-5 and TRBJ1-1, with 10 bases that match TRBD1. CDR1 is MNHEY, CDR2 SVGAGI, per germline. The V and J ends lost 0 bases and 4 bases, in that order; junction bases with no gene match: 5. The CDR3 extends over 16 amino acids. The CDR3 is CASSYSTGGYGTEAFF. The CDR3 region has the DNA TGTGCCAGCAGTTACTCGACAGGGGGCTATGGCACTGAAGCTTTCTTT.

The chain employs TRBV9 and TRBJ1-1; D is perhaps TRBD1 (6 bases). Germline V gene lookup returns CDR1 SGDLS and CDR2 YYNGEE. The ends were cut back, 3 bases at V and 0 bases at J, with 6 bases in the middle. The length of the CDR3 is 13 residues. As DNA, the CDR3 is TGTGCCAGCAGCGCAGGGGTGAACACTGAAGCTTTCTTT. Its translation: CASSAGVNTEAFF.

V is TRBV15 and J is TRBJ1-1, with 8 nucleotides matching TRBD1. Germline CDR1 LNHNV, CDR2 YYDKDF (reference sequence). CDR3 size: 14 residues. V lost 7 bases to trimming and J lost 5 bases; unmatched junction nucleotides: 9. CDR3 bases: TGTGCCACCATCCTGCAGGGGGCAGGAACTGAAGCTTTCTTT. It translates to CATILQGAGTEAFF.

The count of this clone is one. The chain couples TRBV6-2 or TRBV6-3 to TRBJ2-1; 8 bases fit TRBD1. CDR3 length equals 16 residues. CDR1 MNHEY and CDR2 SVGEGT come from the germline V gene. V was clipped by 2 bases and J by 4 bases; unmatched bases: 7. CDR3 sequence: CASSYNRDRLYNEQFF. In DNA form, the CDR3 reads TGTGCCAGCAGTTACAACAGGGACAGGTTATACAATGAGCAGTTCTTC.

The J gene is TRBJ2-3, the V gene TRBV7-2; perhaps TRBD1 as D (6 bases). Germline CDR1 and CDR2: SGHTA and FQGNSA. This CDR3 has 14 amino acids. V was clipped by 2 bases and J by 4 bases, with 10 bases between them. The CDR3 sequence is CASSLRQDADTQYF. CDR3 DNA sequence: TGTGCCAGCAGCTTAAGACAGGACGCAGATACGCAGTATTTT.

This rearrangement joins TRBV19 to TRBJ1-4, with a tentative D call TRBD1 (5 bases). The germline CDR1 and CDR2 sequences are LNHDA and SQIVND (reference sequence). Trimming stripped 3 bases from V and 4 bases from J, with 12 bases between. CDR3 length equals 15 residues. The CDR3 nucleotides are TGTGCCAGTAGTATCCTTGGGCAGGGTAATGAAAAACTGTTTTTT. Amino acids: CASSILGQGNEKLFF. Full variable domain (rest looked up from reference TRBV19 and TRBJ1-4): DGGITQSPKYLFRKEGQNVTLSCEQNLNHDAMYWYRQDPGQGLRLIYYSQIVNDFQKGDIAEGYSVSREKKESFPLTVTSAQKNPTAFYLCASSILGQGNEKLFFGSGTQLSVL.

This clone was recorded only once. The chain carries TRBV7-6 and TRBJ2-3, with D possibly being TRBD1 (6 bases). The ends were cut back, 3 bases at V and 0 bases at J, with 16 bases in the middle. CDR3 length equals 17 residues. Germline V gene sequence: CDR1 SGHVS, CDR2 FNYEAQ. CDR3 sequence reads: CASSFTVRDTSTDTQYF. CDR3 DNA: TGTGCCAGCAGCTTTACCGTCCGGGACACCAGCACAGATACGCAGTATTTT.

The CDR3 coding sequence is TGTGCCAGCAGAACTAGCGGGAGGCTTCCAGATACGCAGTATTTT. Translating gives CASRTSGRLPDTQYF. The chain is built from TRBV28 and TRBJ2-3; 12 positions agree with TRBD2. V was clipped by 6 bases and J by 4 bases; unmatched bases: 5. CDR1 is MDHEN and CDR2 is SYDVKM in the germline V gene. This CDR3 has 15 residues.